One sample yielded the 16 T cell receptor beta chains listed below, sequenced in a study of cytomegalovirus exposure and HLA in healthy donors. Amplification used 60 Vbeta primers and 13 Jbeta primers. Measured with immunoSEQ multiplex PCR; TCRdb has only the in-frame clones, and not every one. The sample lists more than 110,000 clones; approximately 70% were seen once. The sequenced sample was PBMCs. The source is a woman aged 55-69 years in good health and CMV-seropositive.

Only a few counts were recorded for this clone. The CDR3 DNA is TGTGCCAGCAGCGTCGGGACAGGGCTAGTCACCGGGGAGCTGTTTTTT. Protein sequence: CASSVGTGLVTGELFF. This sequence joins TRBV9 and TRBJ2-2, with 9 nucleotides matching TRBD1. Germline CDR1 and CDR2: SGDLS and YYNGEE. CDR3 length: 16 amino acids. J was trimmed by 4 bases and V by 2 bases; bases with no gene match: 6.

The chain combines TRBV11-1 with TRBJ2-3; 9 nucleotides align to TRBD1. The V gene's germline CDR1 is SGHAT and CDR2 FQDESV (reference sequence). The CDR3 sequence is 16 residues long. After removal of 0 bases from V and 4 bases from J, the junction contained 5 bases not matched to a gene. Written as DNA, the CDR3 is TGTGCCAGCAGCTTAGCGTTGGGACAGGGATCAGATACGCAGTATTTT. Its protein is CASSLALGQGSDTQYF.

The V call is TRBV7-9, the J call TRBJ2-1, with D unresolved. V was cut by 4 bases and J by 5 bases, with 9 bases left in between. The length of the CDR3 is 13 residues. CDR1 SEHNR and CDR2 FQNEAQ come from the germline V gene (reference sequence). In nucleotides, the CDR3 is TGTGCCAGCAGCTATCTAACCGACAATGAGCAGTTCTTC. Its translation: CASSYLTDNEQFF.

The chain recombines TRBV29-1 with TRBJ1-2, with a possible D match to TRBD1 (5 bases). V lost 4 bases and J lost 2, with 8 bases in between. The CDR3 runs 12 residues. The germline CDR1 and CDR2 sequences are SQVTM and ANQGSEA. The DNA of the CDR3 is TGCAGCGTTGTGGCAGGGAACTATGGCTACACCTTC. It yields the protein CSVVAGNYGYTF.

This rearrangement joins TRBV28 to TRBJ1-5, with TRBD1 matching 7 bases. Germline CDR1 is MDHEN and CDR2 is SYDVKM. V lost 10 bases to trimming and J lost 1 base; unmatched junction nucleotides: 7. This CDR3 is 14 amino acids long. The CDR3 is CATLPQGSNQPQHF. CDR3 nucleotide sequence: TGTGCCACTCTACCACAGGGGAGCAATCAGCCCCAGCATTTT.

The genes are TRBV11-2 and TRBJ2-7; the match to TRBD2 covers 11 bases. The germline V gene encodes CDR1 SGHAT and CDR2 FQNNGV. Trimming at V came to 4 bases and at J to 3 bases, leaving 2 bases not matched to a gene. The CDR3 sequence is 14 residues long. The CDR3 region is CASSSGLAVYEQYF. The CDR3 DNA sequence: TGTGCCAGCAGCTCGGGACTAGCGGTCTACGAGCAGTACTTC.

The J gene is TRBJ2-2, the V gene TRBV7-8, with 16 bases lining up with TRBD2. Germline V gene lookup returns CDR1 SGHVS and CDR2 FQNEAQ. Germline trimming cut 4 bases from V and 1 base from J; bases unmatched to any gene: 6. The CDR3 is 19 amino acids. CDR3 nucleotides: TGTGCCAGCAGCTCCCCGGGACTAGCGGGAGGGGTGAACACCGGGGAGCTGTTTTTT. Its protein is CASSSPGLAGGVNTGELFF.

V usage is TRBV7-9 and J usage is TRBJ2-3, with 9 bases that match TRBD1. V was clipped by 6 bases and J by 3 bases; unmatched bases: 4. CDR1 and CDR2 from the germline V gene are SEHNR and FQNEAQ (reference sequence). This CDR3 is 14 amino acids long. The CDR3 DNA sequence: TGTGCCAGCAGGATGGACAGGGGTACAGATACGCAGTATTTT. Translation: CASRMDRGTDTQYF.

The chain links TRBV5-6 to TRBJ2-5, with TRBD1 matching 8 bases. The length of the CDR3 is 14 residues. With 2 bases clipped from V and 3 bases from J, the junction kept 3 bases outside the gene matches. Germline loops: CDR1 SGHDT, CDR2 YYEEEE. Written as DNA, the CDR3 is TGTGCCAGCAGCTTCTACAGGGGGAAAGAGACCCAGTACTTC. Protein product: CASSFYRGKETQYF. Variable domain in full (rest from reference TRBV5-6 and TRBJ2-5): DAGVTQSPTHLIKTRGQQVTLRCSPKSGHDTVSWYQQALGQGPQFIFQYYEEEERQRGNFPDRFSGHQFPNYSSELNVNALLLGDSALYLCASSFYRGKETQYFGPGTRLLVL.

The chain has TRBV10-3 and TRBJ2-3; maybe TRBD2 (7 bases). Germline assignment: CDR1 ENHRY and CDR2 SYGVKD. The ends were cut back, 5 bases at V and 10 bases at J, with 13 bases in the middle. The CDR3 runs to 12 residues. CDR3 nucleotide sequence: TGTGCCATCAGTAGGGGGGGCGTAGCGCAGTATTTT. This encodes CAISRGGVAQYF.

The chain employs TRBV11-1 and TRBJ1-2, with a weak D call TRBD1 (5 bases). With 4 bases removed from V and 6 bases from J, the gap between germline ends came to 15 bases. Germline values: CDR1 SGHAT, CDR2 FQDESV (reference sequence). The CDR3 covers 14 residues. The CDR3 loop reads CASSYAGRGDGYTF. DNA for the CDR3: TGTGCCAGCAGCTACGCAGGGAGGGGCGATGGCTACACCTTC. The full variable domain, rest sourced from reference TRBV11-1 and TRBJ1-2, is EAEVAQSPRYKITEKSQAVAFWCDPISGHATLYWYRQILGQGPELLVQFQDESVVDDSQLPKDRFSAERLKGVDSTLKIQPAELGDSAMYLCASSYAGRGDGYTFGSGTRLTVV.

This clone was observed a handful of times. The rearrangement joins TRBV6-5 to TRBJ2-7; tentatively, D is TRBD1 (7 bases). CDR3 length: 15 residues. V shed 5 bases and J shed 0 bases, with 14 bases lying between them. Germline V gene data show CDR1 as MNHEY and CDR2 as SVGAGI. CDR3 residues: CASSQQGTFSYEQYF. In nucleotides, the CDR3 is TGTGCCAGCAGTCAACAGGGGACTTTCTCCTACGAGCAGTACTTC.

CDR3 residues: CASSKTLTGGAGNQPQHF. The CDR3 DNA reads as TGTGCCAGCAGCAAAACCTTGACAGGGGGCGCGGGCAATCAGCCCCAGCATTTT. The chain has TRBV4-2 and TRBJ1-5, with TRBD1 matching 10 bases. V lost 5 bases, J lost 2 bases, and 12 bases stayed unmatched. Germline V gives CDR1 LGHNA, CDR2 YNFKEQ. The CDR3 loop spans 18 amino acids.

The V and J genes are TRBV7-8 and TRBJ1-1, with unresolved D. Germline CDR1 reads SGHVS; CDR2 reads FQNEAQ. There are 13 residues in the CDR3. V lost 4 bases, J lost 3 bases, and 9 bases lay in between. CDR3 coding DNA: TGTGCCAGCAGCTCACTCCGGGACACTGAAGCTTTCTTT. Amino acids: CASSSLRDTEAFF.

The chain has TRBV6-5 and TRBJ2-1; D is possibly TRBD2 (6 bases). The germline V gene encodes CDR1 MNHEY and CDR2 SVGAGI. With 0 bases removed from V and 7 bases from J, the gap between germline ends came to 13 bases. The CDR3 spans 15 residues. This CDR3 reads CASSYSGAAGNEQFF. The CDR3 DNA reads TGTGCCAGCAGTTACTCAGGGGCCGCGGGGAATGAGCAGTTCTTC.

The V call is TRBV6-1, the J call TRBJ1-2, with 9 bases identical to TRBD1. The germline V gene encodes CDR1 MNHNS and CDR2 SASEGT. The CDR3 loop spans 14 amino acids. After removal of 4 bases from V and 3 bases from J, the junction contained 3 bases not matched to a gene. CDR3 residues: CASSGGQGYYGYTF. CDR3 DNA sequence: TGTGCCAGCAGTGGCGGACAGGGGTACTATGGCTACACCTTC.